These 30 T cell receptor beta chains share one sample of origin, sequenced in a study of blood T cell repertoires in COVID-19. The repertoire was sequenced with immunoSEQ multiplex PCR; TCRdb's copy has only in-frame clones and lacks some. Counted here are about 200,000 clones, around 89% occurring once; the ten biggest clones make up about 6.3%. The sequenced sample was peripheral blood. These receptors were obtained from a middle-aged man with active or convalescent COVID-19.

V gene TRBV24-1 combines with J gene TRBJ2-1; 7 nucleotides line up with TRBD1. The CDR3 has 16 amino acids. J was trimmed by 7 bases and V by 3 bases; bases with no gene match: 11. Germline V CDR1 and CDR2: KGHDR, SFDVKD. The CDR3 spells CATSDLQGSGANEQFF. In nucleotides, the CDR3 is TGTGCCACCAGTGATCTACAGGGGTCCGGGGCGAATGAGCAGTTCTTC.

The J gene is TRBJ1-1, the V gene TRBV28; D is ambiguous. Per the germline V gene, CDR1 is MDHEN and CDR2 is SYDVKM. Between the trimmed V and J ends, which lost 8 bases and 4 bases, there was a span of 17 bases. The CDR3 has 14 residues. This CDR3 is CASSPPGGATEAFF. For the CDR3, the DNA is TGTGCCAGCTCTCCTCCCGGAGGAGCCACTGAAGCTTTCTTT. The entire variable domain, with the rest obtained from reference TRBV28 and TRBJ1-1, is as follows: DVKVTQSSRYLVKRTGEKVFLECVQDMDHENMFWYRQDPGLGLRLIYFSYDVKMKEKGDIPEGYSVSREKKERFSLILESASTNQTSMYLCASSPPGGATEAFFGQGTRLTVV.

V and J are TRBV28 and TRBJ2-7; D may be TRBD1 (5 bases). CDR1 is MDHEN, CDR2 SYDVKM, per germline. This CDR3 spans 12 amino acids. V was clipped by 8 bases and J by 2 bases, with 10 bases between them. The chain's CDR3 is CASRSDTYEQYF. As DNA, the CDR3 is TGTGCCAGCCGATCGGACACCTACGAGCAGTACTTC.

This clone was detected a few times. The chain carries TRBV6-2 or TRBV6-3 and TRBJ2-7, with 7 bases identical to TRBD1. CDR3 length equals 13 residues. Germline trimming cut 5 bases from V and 2 bases from J; bases unmatched to any gene: 3. The germline CDR1 and CDR2 sequences are MNHEY and SVGEGT. In DNA, the CDR3 is TGTGCCAGCAGTCGGGACAGAACCTACGAGCAGTACTTC. It translates to CASSRDRTYEQYF.

CDR3 coding DNA: TGCGCCAGCAGCTTGGAACCGGGACAGGGCCGAGAGACCCAGTACTTC. It yields the protein CASSLEPGQGRETQYF. The chain links TRBV5-1 to TRBJ2-5, with 9 bases lining up with TRBD1. With V trimmed by 0 bases and J by 4 bases, 7 bases remained unmatched. Germline CDR1 is SGHRS and CDR2 is YFSETQ. The CDR3 loop spans 16 amino acids.

This clone appeared a single time. The V gene is TRBV5-6, the J gene TRBJ2-5; D not resolved. CDR1 is SGHDT, CDR2 YYEEEE, per germline. V was cut by 4 bases and J by 5 bases, with 18 bases left in between. This CDR3 comprises 15 residues. This chain's CDR3 is CASSAQTDKFETQYF. CDR3 DNA sequence: TGTGCCAGCAGCGCCCAAACCGACAAGTTCGAGACCCAGTACTTC. Together with reference TRBV5-6 and TRBJ2-5, the CDR3 gives the full variable domain: DAGVTQSPTHLIKTRGQQVTLRCSPKSGHDTVSWYQQALGQGPQFIFQYYEEEERQRGNFPDRFSGHQFPNYSSELNVNALLLGDSALYLCASSAQTDKFETQYFGPGTRLLVL.

This chain uses TRBV9 with TRBJ2-7, with unresolved D. CDR3 length equals 13 residues. Trimming removed 0 bases at V and 0 bases at J, with 4 bases between. Germline V gives CDR1 SGDLS, CDR2 YYNGEE. The CDR3 bases are TGTGCCAGCAGCGTAGGGAGCTCCTACGAGCAGTACTTC. Its translation: CASSVGSSYEQYF.

The V and J genes are TRBV10-3 and TRBJ1-1; D uncertain. The CDR3 contains 13 residues. V was trimmed by 7 bases and J by 0 bases, leaving 9 bases between them. CDR1 is ENHRY and CDR2 is SYGVKD in the germline V gene. The CDR3 reads CAIIARLNTEAFF. The CDR3 nucleotides are TGTGCCATCATCGCCAGGTTGAACACTGAAGCTTTCTTT.

V usage is TRBV25-1 and J usage is TRBJ1-1; tentatively, D is TRBD1 (5 bases). Trimming took off 0 bases at V and 9 bases at J, with 11 bases between the two ends. CDR1 MGHDK and CDR2 SYGVNS come from the germline V gene. The CDR3 is made up of 13 amino acids. Here the CDR3 reads CASSEYQPGQAFF. The CDR3, as DNA: TGTGCCAGCAGTGAATACCAACCAGGGCAAGCTTTCTTT.

CDR3 in amino acids: CASSQGSSGRAAGTYNEQFF. DNA for the CDR3: TGTGCCAGCAGCCAAGGGTCCTCTGGGCGGGCGGCCGGGACCTACAATGAGCAGTTCTTC. The chain combines TRBV3-1 (or the pseudogene TRBV3-2) with TRBJ2-1; TRBD2 is a possible D gene (5 bases). The CDR3 consists of 20 residues. V was trimmed by 1 base and J by 2 bases, leaving 24 bases between them. Germline CDR1 LGHDT, CDR2 YNNKEL (reference sequence).

The V gene is TRBV27, the J gene TRBJ1-4; TRBD1 agrees at 8 bases. The V segment lost 8 bases and the J segment 8 bases; nucleotides outside the gene matches: 13. CDR3 length: 15 residues. CDR1 is MNHEY and CDR2 is SMNVEV in the germline V gene (reference sequence). The CDR3 loop reads CASGTRDRGGEKLFF. The CDR3 DNA sequence: TGTGCCAGCGGAACCAGAGACAGGGGTGGCGAAAAACTGTTTTTT.

The genes are TRBV11-1 and TRBJ2-7; D not resolved. With 3 bases removed from V and 0 bases from J, the gap between germline ends came to 12 bases. Per the germline V gene, CDR1 is SGHAT and CDR2 is FQDESV (reference sequence). This CDR3 contains 15 residues. CDR3: CASSLQALISYEQYF. In nucleotides, the CDR3 is TGTGCCAGCAGCTTGCAGGCCTTGATCTCCTACGAGCAGTACTTC.

This chain links TRBV6-5 with TRBJ1-2; TRBD1 aligns across 9 bases. The CDR3 runs to 15 residues. V shed 7 bases and J 8 bases; nucleotides not matched to a gene: 14. Germline loops: CDR1 MNHEY, CDR2 SVGAGI. DNA for the CDR3: TGTGCCAGCAACCCCGGGACAGGGCGTTTGGGGGGCTACACCTTC. Translation gives CASNPGTGRLGGYTF.

This rearrangement joins TRBV11-2 to TRBJ1-5, with TRBD1 as a possible D gene (5 bases). This CDR3 contains 17 residues. Trimming removed 1 base from V and 0 bases from J, with 13 bases in between. Germline V gene data show CDR1 as SGHAT and CDR2 as FQNNGV. The CDR3 nucleotides read TGTGCCAGCAGCTTAGCGGGTACAGGCTATAGCAATCAGCCCCAGCATTTT. Its translation is CASSLAGTGYSNQPQHF.

V usage is TRBV11-3 and J usage is TRBJ1-6; D remains ambiguous. Trimming cost V 5 bases and J 9 bases, with 17 bases left between them. Germline V gene lookup returns CDR1 SGHNT and CDR2 YENEEA. The CDR3 is 15 amino acids. In DNA, the CDR3 is TGTGCCAGCAGCGCAGGCCAGGTTGAAGGTTCACCCCTCCACTTT. Protein: CASSAGQVEGSPLHF.

This rearrangement joins TRBV13 to TRBJ2-7; TRBD1 aligns across 8 bases. The V segment lost 5 bases and the J segment 0 bases; nucleotides outside the gene matches: 6. Germline V gene lookup returns CDR1 PRHDT and CDR2 FYEKMQ (reference sequence). The CDR3 consists of 15 residues. Written as DNA, the CDR3 is TGTGCCAGCAGCCTCAGACAGGGGAGCTCCTACGAGCAGTACTTC. This encodes CASSLRQGSSYEQYF.

The chain carries TRBV4-3 and TRBJ1-6; tentative D call: TRBD1 (6 bases). Trimming pared 1 base from V and 9 bases from J, leaving 13 bases between. This CDR3 is built from 15 residues. Germline CDR1 reads LGHNA; CDR2 reads YSLEER. CDR3 residues: CASSQGDKFGSPLHF. In DNA, the CDR3 is TGCGCCAGCAGCCAAGGGGACAAGTTTGGTTCACCCCTCCACTTT.

The rearrangement uses TRBV9 and TRBJ2-1, with a tentative D call TRBD2 (6 bases). Trimming stripped 0 bases from V and 4 bases from J, with 14 bases between. The CDR3 contains 16 residues. The germline V gene encodes CDR1 SGDLS and CDR2 YYNGEE. CDR3 in amino acids: CASSVEVLATYNEQFF. The CDR3 bases are TGTGCCAGCAGCGTAGAGGTTCTAGCGACGTACAATGAGCAGTTCTTC.

This rearrangement joins TRBV4-2 to TRBJ2-1, with TRBD2 matching over 9 bases. The J segment lost 6 bases and the V segment lost 5 bases, leaving 8 bases of the junction unmatched. Germline CDR1 reads LGHNA; CDR2 reads YNFKEQ. The CDR3 has 15 amino acids. CDR3 sequence (DNA): TGTGCCAGCAGCAAGACTAGCGGAGGATCCAATGAGCAGTTCTTC. It yields the protein CASSKTSGGSNEQFF.

The J gene is TRBJ1-2, the V gene TRBV6-6, with 7 bases fitting TRBD1. The J segment lost 1 base and the V segment lost 0 bases, leaving 5 bases of the junction unmatched. The germline CDR1 and CDR2 sequences are MNHNY and SVGAGI (reference sequence). There are 16 residues in the CDR3. In DNA form, the CDR3 reads TGTGCCAGCAGTTACTCAGGGGGCGCTGGTAACTATGGCTACACCTTC. Translation: CASSYSGGAGNYGYTF.

This sequence joins TRBV19 and TRBJ2-2; D not resolved. Deletions cut 3 bases from V and 3 bases from J, with 8 bases between. From germline, CDR1 is LNHDA and CDR2 SQIVND (reference sequence). This CDR3 has 14 residues. DNA of the CDR3: TGTGCCAGTAGTATGGGCCAGTACACCGGGGAGCTGTTTTTT. It specifies CASSMGQYTGELFF.

The J gene is TRBJ1-2, the V gene TRBV7-9; D is ambiguous. The germline V gene encodes CDR1 SEHNR and CDR2 FQNEAQ (reference sequence). The CDR3 loop spans 14 amino acids. V was pared by 0 bases and J by 1 base, with 6 bases between. In DNA form, the CDR3 reads TGTGCCAGCAGCTTAGCATCGGGTAACTATGGCTACACCTTC. Protein sequence: CASSLASGNYGYTF.

This chain links TRBV2 with TRBJ1-1; 9 bases match TRBD1. With 5 bases clipped from V and 5 bases from J, the junction kept 9 bases outside the gene matches. Germline assignment: CDR1 SNHLY and CDR2 FYNNEI. The CDR3 contains 15 residues. For the CDR3, the DNA is TGTGCCAGCAGTCTCCTTCGGACAGGGGATACTGAAGCTTTCTTT. This codes for CASSLLRTGDTEAFF.

V and J are TRBV30 and TRBJ1-1; a weak D match, TRBD1 (6 bases). V was shortened by 3 bases and J by 10 bases, with 12 bases between the two germline ends. The length of the CDR3 is 11 residues. Germline V gene sequence: CDR1 GTSNPN, CDR2 SVGIG (reference sequence). CDR3 residues: CAWRPGAVAFF. For the CDR3, the DNA is TGTGCCTGGAGGCCAGGGGCGGTAGCTTTCTTT.

V usage is TRBV7-2 and J usage is TRBJ2-7; perhaps TRBD1 as D (5 bases). V dropped 1 base and J dropped 5 bases, with 9 bases sitting between them. CDR1 and CDR2 (germline): SGHTA, FQGNSA. The CDR3 is 13 amino acids. CDR3 loop: CASSLGPGNEQYF. The CDR3 region has the DNA TGTGCCAGCAGCTTAGGTCCAGGGAACGAGCAGTACTTC.

The V call is TRBV9, the J call TRBJ2-1, with 10 bases identical to TRBD2. The CDR3 is 15 residues long. Germline CDR1 reads SGDLS; CDR2 reads YYNGEE. With V trimmed by 0 bases and J by 8 bases, 5 bases remained unmatched. The CDR3, as DNA: TGTGCCAGCAGCGTAGTGTCTAGCGGGAGTGATGAGCAGTTCTTC. This encodes CASSVVSSGSDEQFF. The whole variable domain, filled in from reference TRBV9 and TRBJ2-1, reads DSGVTQTPKHLITATGQRVTLRCSPRSGDLSVYWYQQSLDQGLQFLIQYYNGEERAKGNILERFSAQQFPDLHSELNLSSLELGDSALYFCASSVVSSGSDEQFFGPGTRLTVL.

The gene calls are TRBV3-1 (or the pseudogene TRBV3-2) and TRBJ2-1; TRBD1 matches 7 bases. Germline CDR1 LGHDT, CDR2 YNNKEL (reference sequence). With V trimmed by 4 bases and J by 3 bases, 9 bases remained unmatched. The CDR3 spans 16 residues. CDR3 residues: CASSPHRQGDYNEQFF. CDR3 DNA sequence: TGTGCCAGCAGCCCGCATAGACAGGGAGACTACAATGAGCAGTTCTTC.

V is TRBV15 and J is TRBJ2-2, with D tentatively TRBD1 (5 bases). This CDR3 is built from 19 residues. Germline CDR1 reads LNHNV; CDR2 reads YYDKDF (reference sequence). The V end was cut by 1 base, the J end by 0 bases, with 18 bases between. This CDR3 is CATSRVPRAADSNTGELFF. The CDR3 bases are TGTGCCACCAGCAGAGTCCCCAGGGCGGCGGATTCGAACACCGGGGAGCTGTTTTTT.

The chain uses TRBV1 and TRBJ1-2. TRBV1 is flagged as a pseudogene. The CDR3 is made up of 18 amino acids. The CDR3 is CTSSQDRPSGGVVYGYTF. The CDR3 DNA is TGCACCAGCAGCCAAGATCGACCATCGGGAGGGGTCGTTTATGGCTACACCTTC.

The gene calls are TRBV6-2 or TRBV6-3 and TRBJ2-7, with D possibly matching TRBD2 (5 bases). Germline CDR1 MNHEY, CDR2 SVGEGT. CDR3 length: 14 residues. V was trimmed by 2 bases and J by 0 bases, leaving 8 bases between them. The CDR3 sequence: CASSYPGLSYEQYF. The DNA of the CDR3 is TGTGCCAGCAGTTACCCAGGACTCTCCTACGAGCAGTACTTC.